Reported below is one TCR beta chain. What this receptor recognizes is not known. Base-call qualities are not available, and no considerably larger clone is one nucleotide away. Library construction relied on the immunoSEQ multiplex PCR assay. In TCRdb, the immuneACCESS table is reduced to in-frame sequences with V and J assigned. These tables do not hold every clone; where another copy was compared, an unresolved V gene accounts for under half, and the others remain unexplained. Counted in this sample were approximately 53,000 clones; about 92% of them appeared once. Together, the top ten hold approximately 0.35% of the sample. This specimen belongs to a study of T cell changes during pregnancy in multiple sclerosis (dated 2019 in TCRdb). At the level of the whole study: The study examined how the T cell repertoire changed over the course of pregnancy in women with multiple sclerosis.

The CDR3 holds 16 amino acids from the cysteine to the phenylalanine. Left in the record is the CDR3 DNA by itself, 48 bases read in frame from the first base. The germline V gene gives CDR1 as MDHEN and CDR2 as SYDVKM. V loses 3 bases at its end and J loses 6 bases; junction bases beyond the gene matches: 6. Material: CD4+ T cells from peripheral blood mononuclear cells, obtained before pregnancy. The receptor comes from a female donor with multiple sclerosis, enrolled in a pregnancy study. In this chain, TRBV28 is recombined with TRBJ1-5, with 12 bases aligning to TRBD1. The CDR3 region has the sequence CASSFRGTGGFQPQHF. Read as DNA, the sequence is TGTGCCAGCAGTTTCAGGGGGACAGGGGGCTTTCAGCCCCAGCATTTT.